Listed below are T cell receptor beta chains from one sample, sequenced in a study of lymphopenia after photon versus proton radiotherapy. TCRdb keeps only in-frame clones here, not all; method: immunoSEQ multiplex PCR. The sample consists of some 170,000 clones, 75% to 90% of them appearing once. The sample consisted of peripheral blood, taken from a patient treated with photon-based radiotherapy. These receptors came from a man between 45 and 60 years old with gastric cancer. The CDR3 runs from the conserved cysteine through the conserved F or W. Each record gives: D gene, clone size, V gene, J gene, CDR3 DNA, CDR3 protein. The D gene is left open where the match is weak. Size is stated for part of the rows, as once, few or many counts, or as a class when the clone is expanded.

d_gene: -; abundance: -; v_gene: TRBV7-2; j_gene: TRBJ2-1; CDR3nt: TGTGCCAGCAGCTTAGCTGGGCTAGAGCAGTTCTTC; CDR3aa: CASSLAGLEQFF
d_gene: TRBD2; abundance: -; v_gene: TRBV29-1; j_gene: TRBJ2-7; CDR3nt: TGCAGCGTTACCAGCGGGACCTACGAGCAGTACTTC; CDR3aa: CSVTSGTYEQYF
d_gene: TRBD2; abundance: -; v_gene: TRBV7-2; j_gene: TRBJ2-3; CDR3nt: TGTGCCAGCAGCTTCCGACTAGCGGGAGAACATACGCAGTATTTT; CDR3aa: CASSFRLAGEHTQYF
d_gene: -; abundance: -; v_gene: TRBV19; j_gene: TRBJ1-4; CDR3nt: TGTGCCAGTAGTCCCCTGGGACAAGAGAATGAAAAACTGTTTTTT; CDR3aa: CASSPLGQENEKLFF
d_gene: -; abundance: -; v_gene: TRBV29-1; j_gene: TRBJ2-7; CDR3nt: TGCAGCGTTGACTGGGGTTACGAGCAGTACTTC; CDR3aa: CSVDWGYEQYF
d_gene: -; abundance: -; v_gene: TRBV7-2; j_gene: TRBJ2-7; CDR3nt: TGTGCCAGCAGCTCAGGGGGGGGACTAGTCCACGAGCAGTACTTC; CDR3aa: CASSSGGGLVHEQYF
d_gene: TRBD1; abundance: once; v_gene: TRBV7-9; j_gene: TRBJ2-3; CDR3nt: TGTGCCAGCAGCCTTGGACAGGGCGGCGCAGATACGCAGTATTTT; CDR3aa: CASSLGQGGADTQYF
d_gene: TRBD1; abundance: -; v_gene: TRBV10-3; j_gene: TRBJ1-2; CDR3nt: TGTGCCATCAGTGACTCGACAGGGAAGGACTATGGCTACACCTTC; CDR3aa: CAISDSTGKDYGYTF
d_gene: -; abundance: -; v_gene: TRBV29-1; j_gene: TRBJ2-7; CDR3nt: TGCAGCGTTTCGCTGGTCCGCTCCTACGAGCAGTACTTC; CDR3aa: CSVSLVRSYEQYF
d_gene: TRBD2; abundance: -; v_gene: TRBV28; j_gene: TRBJ2-3; CDR3nt: TGTGCCAGCAGTTTAAGGCTTAGCGGGGCGGATTTT; CDR3aa: CASSLRLSGADF
d_gene: TRBD1; abundance: -; v_gene: TRBV29-1; j_gene: TRBJ1-1; CDR3nt: TGCAGCGTTACAGGGGAGGTGGCTGAAGCTTTCTTT; CDR3aa: CSVTGEVAEAFF
d_gene: -; abundance: -; v_gene: TRBV30; j_gene: TRBJ2-3; CDR3nt: TGTGCCTGGAGTGGCACAGATACGCAGTATTTT; CDR3aa: CAWSGTDTQYF
d_gene: -; abundance: -; v_gene: TRBV18; j_gene: TRBJ2-3; CDR3nt: TGTGCCAGCTCACCGTTACAGGGATCCGCAGATACGCAGTATTTT; CDR3aa: CASSPLQGSADTQYF
d_gene: TRBD1; abundance: -; v_gene: TRBV2; j_gene: TRBJ2-1; CDR3nt: TGTGCCAGCACCGGACAGGGAAACAATGAGCAGTTCTTC; CDR3aa: CASTGQGNNEQFF
d_gene: TRBD2; abundance: -; v_gene: TRBV30; j_gene: TRBJ2-5; CDR3nt: TGTGCCTGGGCTAGCGGGAGACCTACCCAAGAGACCCAGTACTTC; CDR3aa: CAWASGRPTQETQYF
d_gene: -; abundance: -; v_gene: TRBV7-2; j_gene: TRBJ2-3; CDR3nt: TGTGCCAGCAGCTTAGGGGTCCATTCTACGCAGTATTTT; CDR3aa: CASSLGVHSTQYF
d_gene: -; abundance: -; v_gene: TRBV18; j_gene: TRBJ2-2; CDR3nt: TGTGCCAGCTCCCAGATGCGGGACACCGGGGAGCTGTTTTTT; CDR3aa: CASSQMRDTGELFF
d_gene: -; abundance: -; v_gene: TRBV18; j_gene: TRBJ2-7; CDR3nt: TGTGCCAGCTCCCAATCTACGGGAGAGTACGAGCAGTACTTC; CDR3aa: CASSQSTGEYEQYF
d_gene: -; abundance: -; v_gene: TRBV30; j_gene: TRBJ2-3; CDR3nt: TGTGCCTGGAGCTCCGCCTGGCAGGGGCCGGGGGCGGAGACGCAGTATTTT; CDR3aa: CAWSSAWQGPGAETQYF
d_gene: -; abundance: -; v_gene: TRBV28; j_gene: TRBJ1-1; CDR3nt: TGTGCCAGCAGCCCCCCAACCAGGGGAAACACTGAAGCTTTCTTT; CDR3aa: CASSPPTRGNTEAFF